The T cell receptor (beta chain) described here comes from a study of blood T cell repertoires in COVID-19. Study-wide context: Acute and convalescent COVID-19 specimens originated in the United States, Italy and Spain. From T cells, B-cell-depleted T cells, or PBMCs came the material, which was cDNA or gDNA.

Study processing details: By means of reference gene primer amplification, nucleated cell counts were estimated. Generated by immunoSEQ multiplex PCR, the TCRdb table keeps only in-frame clones and is missing some. The D gene and trimming were derived from the DNA, and the V and J assignments and clone size from that table. Here the sample spans about 240,000 clones, about 85% being singletons. This CDR3 has 16 residues. V shed 3 bases, J shed 7 bases, and the junction held 9 bases outside the gene matches. Germline-derived CDR1 and CDR2 are SGHVS and FNYEAQ. The sequenced sample was peripheral blood. The V call is TRBV7-6, the J call TRBJ1-4; 9 nucleotides match TRBD1. The TCR sequence derives from a man between 60 and 70 years old who had recovered from COVID-19. The DNA of the CDR3 is TGTGCCAGCAGCTTCGGAGCCGGGACAGGGTCTGAAAAACTGTTTTTT. Encoded protein: CASSFGAGTGSEKLFF.